A single sample is the source of the 21 T cell receptor beta chains below, sequenced in a study of post-analysis software for immune sequencing data. Whole-study results and caveats: Roughly five TRBV segments occurring more often in patients than controls included TRBV5-6, TRBV5-1 and TRBV20-1.

Unique molecular identifiers had been added to the TCR beta cDNA libraries. TCRdb ran MiXCR on the PCR reads and lists one entry per CDR3 protein. This repertoire shows fewer than 600,000 distinct CDR3 sequences, 45% found once; its top ten account for around 10%. The antigens these receptors bind are not known. The source material was blood. The receptors here all came from a girl between 5 and 17 years old with multiple sclerosis.

This chain links TRBV3-1 with TRBJ1-5; 8 bases map to TRBD1. Germline CDR1 and CDR2: LGHDT and YNNKEL (reference sequence). V was clipped by 3 bases and J by 1 base; unmatched bases: 2. The CDR3 extends over 15 amino acids. CDR3 protein: CASSQGDRSNQPQHF. CDR3 DNA: TGTGCCAGCAGCCAGGGGGACAGGAGCAATCAGCCCCAGCATTTT.

The V call is TRBV20-1, the J call TRBJ2-4, with 9 bases that match TRBD2. V gave up 0 bases and J gave up 13 bases; unmatched junction bases: 13. Germline loops: CDR1 DFQATT, CDR2 SNEGSKA (reference sequence). The CDR3 runs 15 residues. CDR3 nucleotides: TGCAGTGCTAGAGATATTTTGACTAGCGGTTACAAGCAGTACTTC. Amino acid sequence: CSARDILTSGYKQYF.

A note on this clonotype: At one end, the junction sequence differs from germline, possibly due to a read error. The gene calls are TRBV11-2 and TRBJ1-2; TRBD1 agrees at 8 bases. The CDR3 consists of 16 residues. Germline assignment: CDR1 SGHAT and CDR2 FQNNGV. CDR3 DNA sequence: TGTGCCAGCAGCCCTATCAGGGGGCGCGTTAACTATGGTTACACCTTC. Protein sequence: CASSPIRGRVNYGYTF.

The V and J genes are TRBV10-3 and TRBJ2-7, with 8 bases identical to TRBD1. CDR1 and CDR2 from the germline V gene are ENHRY and SYGVKD. The CDR3 is 16 residues long. V shed 0 bases and J 0 bases; nucleotides not matched to a gene: 4. Here the CDR3 DNA reads TGTGCCATCAGTGAGTCGAGAACAGGGGGCTCCTACGAGCAGTACTTC. Translation gives CAISESRTGGSYEQYF.

The V gene is TRBV6-5, the J gene TRBJ2-4; unclear D gene. The CDR3 loop spans 11 amino acids. V dropped 6 bases and J dropped 5 bases, with 5 bases sitting between them. Germline CDR1 MNHEY, CDR2 SVGAGI. CDR3 region: CASSSQNIQYF. The CDR3, as DNA: TGTGCCAGCAGCTCTCAAAACATTCAGTACTTC.

This clonotype was seen more than once but under ten times. This chain joins TRBV10-3 and TRBJ1-2; D gene ambiguous. CDR1 is ENHRY, CDR2 SYGVKD, per germline. CDR3 length equals 13 residues. The V end was cut by 4 bases, the J end by 8 bases, with 14 bases between. The CDR3: CAISVKETGGYTF. CDR3 in DNA: TGTGCCATCAGTGTAAAGGAAACCGGCGGCTACACCTTC.

The chain employs TRBV11-2 and TRBJ2-5; the match to TRBD2 covers 7 bases. The germline gives CDR1 SGHAT, CDR2 FQNNGV. This CDR3 spans 13 amino acids. V gave up 3 bases and J gave up 3 bases; unmatched junction bases: 1. The CDR3 reads CASSFGLEETQYF. The CDR3 DNA sequence: TGTGCCAGCAGCTTTGGACTAGAAGAGACCCAGTACTTC.

This clonotype turned up a few times. The genes are TRBV5-5 and TRBJ2-5; TRBD2 aligns across 7 bases. The V and J ends lost 4 bases and 2 bases, in that order; junction bases with no gene match: 5. Germline loops: CDR1 SGHKS, CDR2 YYEKEE (reference sequence). The CDR3 extends over 14 amino acids. CDR3: CASSHGGGQETQYF. CDR3 DNA: TGTGCCAGCAGCCACGGGGGAGGGCAAGAGACCCAGTACTTC.

The J gene is TRBJ1-2, the V gene TRBV15; D unclear. The CDR3 contains 14 residues. Germline CDR1 reads LNHNV; CDR2 reads YYDKDF (reference sequence). V was shortened by 6 bases and J by 3 bases, with 14 bases between the two germline ends. CDR3 loop: CATSGPKWDYGYTF. CDR3 nucleotide sequence: TGTGCCACCAGTGGACCCAAATGGGACTATGGCTACACCTTC.

The chain is built from TRBV4-1 and TRBJ2-4; tentatively, D is TRBD1 or TRBD2 (5 bases each). The DNA end lines up better with TRBJ2-7; the J call may be wrong. This CDR3 is built from 17 residues. Germline lookup yields CDR1 MGHRA and CDR2 YSYEKL. This CDR3 is CASSQVPGRAPSYEQYF. Written as DNA, the CDR3 is TGCGCCAGCAGCCAAGTCCCGGGACGAGCTCCCTCCTACGAGCAGTACTTC.

A few counts support this clonotype. DNA for the CDR3: TGTGCCAGCGGCGGGACTAATTTTTACAATGAGCAGTTCTTC. Protein: CASGGTNFYNEQFF. J is TRBJ2-1 and V is TRBV28; 7 nucleotides agree with TRBD2. V lost 8 bases and J lost 4; bases outside the gene matches: 8. Germline loops: CDR1 MDHEN, CDR2 SYDVKM. This CDR3 contains 14 residues. Full variable domain (rest looked up from reference TRBV28 and TRBJ2-1): DVKVTQSSRYLVKRTGEKVFLECVQDMDHENMFWYRQDPGLGLRLIYFSYDVKMKEKGDIPEGYSVSREKKERFSLILESASTNQTSMYLCASGGTNFYNEQFFGPGTRLTVL.

This sequence joins TRBV5-1 and TRBJ1-2, with a possible D match to TRBD1 (5 bases). CDR3 length: 15 amino acids. V lost 0 bases, J lost 5 bases, and 14 bases lay in between. Germline V gene lookup returns CDR1 SGHRS and CDR2 YFSETQ. CDR3 in amino acids: CASSLGGTAIYGYTF. CDR3 bases: TGCGCCAGCAGCTTGGGCGGGACCGCGATATATGGCTACACCTTC.

This sequence joins TRBV20-1 and TRBJ2-1; the match to TRBD2 covers 10 bases. Germline CDR1 is DFQATT and CDR2 is SNEGSKA (reference sequence). This CDR3 has 16 residues. With V trimmed by 4 bases and J by 3 bases, 9 bases remained unmatched. This chain's CDR3 is CSATILAGERYNEQFF. The CDR3 coding sequence is TGCAGTGCTACCATTCTAGCGGGAGAGCGCTACAATGAGCAGTTCTTC.

The rearrangement links TRBV20-1 to TRBJ1-5; D is uncertain. The CDR3 length is 12 residues. Germline-derived CDR1 and CDR2 are DFQATT and SNEGSKA (reference sequence). V lost 6 bases and J 0 bases, leaving 6 bases between the germline ends. The CDR3 is CSAVYSNQPQHF. CDR3 nucleotides: TGCAGTGCGGTGTATAGCAATCAGCCCCAGCATTTT.

The chain couples TRBV4-3 to TRBJ2-5; D is ambiguous. This CDR3 is built from 14 residues. CDR1 is LGHNA, CDR2 YSLEER, per germline. V was cut by 0 bases and J by 11 bases, with 16 bases left in between. CDR3 sequence: CASSQDLSLGEQYF. In DNA, the CDR3 is TGCGCCAGCAGCCAAGATCTTTCCCTTGGTGAGCAGTACTTC.

This clonotype was counted only a few times. The DNA of the CDR3 is TGTGCCAGCGAAAGGGGGGGCGGGAGCTATATGCCCTACGAGCAGTACTTC. Protein sequence: CASERGGGSYMPYEQYF. The genes are TRBV28 and TRBJ2-7; D is perhaps TRBD2 (7 bases). The germline gives CDR1 MDHEN, CDR2 SYDVKM. The ends were cut back, 8 bases at V and 2 bases at J, with 25 bases in the middle. There are 17 residues in the CDR3.

The V call is TRBV6-6, the J call TRBJ2-1; 7 positions agree with TRBD2. The CDR3 length is 14 residues. Germline lookup yields CDR1 MNHNY and CDR2 SVGAGI (reference sequence). V lost 7 bases, J lost 4 bases, and 7 bases stayed unmatched. This CDR3 reads CASTIPSGYNEQFF. The CDR3 region has the DNA TGTGCCAGCACCATACCTAGCGGTTACAATGAGCAGTTCTTC.

The CDR3 spells CASSLRTLVSGANVLTF. The DNA of the CDR3 is TGTGCCAGCAGCTTAAGGACTCTGGTCTCTGGGGCCAACGTCCTGACTTTC. The chain carries TRBV7-8 and TRBJ2-6, with a weak D call TRBD2 (5 bases). There are 17 residues in the CDR3. CDR1 SGHVS and CDR2 FQNEAQ come from the germline V gene. V lost 2 bases and J 0 bases, leaving 11 bases between the germline ends.

The chain uses TRBV9 and TRBJ2-5; 7 bases agree with TRBD2. The J segment lost 0 bases and the V segment lost 4 bases, leaving 6 bases of the junction unmatched. The CDR3 is 15 residues long. Germline V gene lookup returns CDR1 SGDLS and CDR2 YYNGEE. CDR3 DNA: TGTGCCAGCAGCCCCGGGACTACCTACCAAGAGACCCAGTACTTC. As protein: CASSPGTTYQETQYF. Filled out from reference TRBV9 and TRBJ2-5, the complete variable domain reads DSGVTQTPKHLITATGQRVTLRCSPRSGDLSVYWYQQSLDQGLQFLIQYYNGEERAKGNILERFSAQQFPDLHSELNLSSLELGDSALYFCASSPGTTYQETQYFGPGTRLLVL.

The V gene is TRBV28, the J gene TRBJ2-1; D is undetermined. Germline CDR1 and CDR2: MDHEN and SYDVKM. The V and J ends lost 6 bases and 1 base respectively, with 13 bases between them. The CDR3 contains 15 residues. CDR3 protein: CASSPIRGSYNEQFF. The CDR3 bases are TGTGCCAGCAGCCCAATACGCGGTTCCTACAATGAGCAGTTCTTC.

The CDR3 nucleotides read TGCGCCAGCAGCCAGGGCATAGCAACTAATGAAAAACTGTTTTTT. Its protein product is CASSQGIATNEKLFF. The chain employs TRBV4-1 and TRBJ1-4, with D uncertain. This CDR3 comprises 15 residues. Germline lookup yields CDR1 MGHRA and CDR2 YSYEKL. Between the trimmed V and J ends, which lost 3 bases and 0 bases, there was a span of 8 bases.